The 32 T cell receptor beta chains in this list originate from one sample, sequenced in a study of cytomegalovirus exposure and HLA in healthy donors. The data were produced by immunoSEQ multiplex PCR, yet TCRdb's version contains in-frame clones alone and is incomplete. This sample has some 100,000 clones, with roughly 86% found just once. Material for sequencing was PBMCs. The receptors were gathered from a man between 18 and 35 years old in good health and CMV-seronegative.

This sequence joins TRBV7-9 and TRBJ2-3, with 8 bases that match TRBD1. Germline CDR1 reads SEHNR; CDR2 reads FQNEAQ (reference sequence). The trim removed 3 bases at V and 3 bases at J, leaving 8 bases unmatched. There are 16 residues in the CDR3. The CDR3 sequence is CASSFRTGITTDTQYF. In DNA form, the CDR3 reads TGTGCCAGCAGCTTCCGGACAGGGATTACGACAGATACGCAGTATTTT.

This clone is a singleton in its sample. The chain uses TRBV5-6 and TRBJ2-2; 10 positions match TRBD2. From germline, CDR1 is SGHDT and CDR2 YYEEEE. CDR3 length: 16 residues. V gave up 5 bases and J gave up 3 bases; unmatched junction bases: 7. CDR3 coding DNA: TGTGCCAGCAGTTATTGGACTAGCGGATACACCGGGGAGCTGTTTTTT. Its translation: CASSYWTSGYTGELFF.

The rearrangement joins TRBV10-3 to TRBJ1-1; unclear D gene. The CDR3 is made up of 11 amino acids. Germline V gene data show CDR1 as ENHRY and CDR2 as SYGVKD. V was trimmed by 3 bases and J by 8 bases, leaving 7 bases between them. The CDR3 loop reads CAISEGAEAFF. CDR3 coding DNA: TGTGCCATCAGTGAAGGAGCCGAAGCTTTCTTT.

This chain links TRBV21-1 with TRBJ1-1; the D call of TRBD1 is as the table states it, not checked on the DNA. TRBV21-1 represents a pseudogene. There are 15 residues in the CDR3. The CDR3 region is CASSARQGKSTEAFF. CDR3 nucleotides: TGTGCCAGCAGCGCCCGACAGGGTAAAAGCACTGAAGCTTTCTTT.

V usage is TRBV27 and J usage is TRBJ1-5; the match to TRBD1 covers 8 bases. V shed 5 bases, J shed 2 bases, and the junction held 5 bases outside the gene matches. This CDR3 has 15 amino acids. CDR1 is MNHEY and CDR2 is SMNVEV in the germline V gene (reference sequence). The CDR3 sequence is CASSPDRDRNQPQHF. The CDR3 DNA reads as TGTGCCAGCAGTCCGGACAGGGATCGCAATCAGCCCCAGCATTTT.

This sequence joins TRBV29-1 and TRBJ2-2, with 11 nucleotides matching TRBD1. Germline trimming cut 3 bases from V and 8 bases from J; bases unmatched to any gene: 5. This CDR3 spans 14 amino acids. Germline V gene lookup returns CDR1 SQVTM and CDR2 ANQGSEA. Written as DNA, the CDR3 is TGCAGCGTTGAGGGGACAGGGGGTAAAGGGGAGCTGTTTTTT. Translating gives CSVEGTGGKGELFF.

This clone was observed a single time. The chain carries TRBV5-6 and TRBJ2-5, with D possibly being TRBD2 (6 bases). CDR3 length: 13 amino acids. The V and J ends lost 0 bases and 5 bases respectively, with 8 bases between them. Germline CDR1 reads SGHDT; CDR2 reads YYEEEE. CDR3 in amino acids: CASSLAAGETQYF. In DNA, the CDR3 is TGTGCCAGCAGCTTGGCCGCGGGGGAGACCCAGTACTTC.

This chain connects TRBV7-9 to TRBJ2-7, with D perhaps TRBD1 (6 bases). The ends were cut back, 5 bases at V and 3 bases at J, with 14 bases in the middle. This CDR3 spans 14 amino acids. CDR1 and CDR2 (germline): SEHNR, FQNEAQ (reference sequence). CDR3 bases: TGTGCCAGCAGCGACAGGCCCCCTCGCTACGAGCAGTACTTC. It specifies CASSDRPPRYEQYF.

This clone was counted only a few times. The V gene is TRBV11-2, the J gene TRBJ2-7; TRBD1 is a possible D gene (6 bases). This CDR3 has 15 amino acids. Trimming removed 2 bases from V and 0 bases from J, with 11 bases in between. CDR1 and CDR2 (germline): SGHAT, FQNNGV. The CDR3 loop reads CASSLQGSASYEQYF. The DNA for the CDR3 is TGTGCCAGCAGCTTACAGGGGTCAGCCTCCTACGAGCAGTACTTC.

This clone was recorded a few times. The rearrangement joins TRBV7-9 to TRBJ2-2; D is unclear. The germline V and J ends were trimmed by 6 bases and 5 bases, with 19 bases remaining between them. The germline V gene has CDR1 SEHNR and CDR2 FQNEAQ (reference sequence). CDR3 length: 16 amino acids. The CDR3 region has the DNA TGTGCCAGCAGGCCGTGGAGAGCCTCGGGTACCGGGGAGCTGTTTTTT. It encodes CASRPWRASGTGELFF.

In the case of this clone: A junction end diverges from the germline sequence, so it may reflect a read error. Other nucleotide sequences from this sample produce the same CDR3. This chain links TRBV18 with TRBJ1-2; tentatively, D is TRBD1 (5 bases). This CDR3 comprises 13 residues. Germline CDR1 and CDR2: KGHSH and LQKENI. The CDR3 reads CASSPLGLEGYTF. The CDR3 DNA is TGTGCCAGCTCACCACTGGGGCTAGAAGGCTACACCTTT.

The V call is TRBV18, the J call TRBJ2-1; no clear D. V was cut by 6 bases and J by 7 bases, with 10 bases left in between. From germline, CDR1 is KGHSH and CDR2 LQKENI. This CDR3 has 12 residues. CDR3: CASSPTENEQFF. In DNA form, the CDR3 reads TGTGCCAGCTCGCCCACAGAAAATGAGCAGTTCTTC.

This rearrangement joins TRBV27 to TRBJ1-1; D possibly corresponds to TRBD1 (5 bases). This CDR3 has 13 amino acids. V lost 2 bases, J lost 4 bases, and 8 bases lay in between. Germline values: CDR1 MNHEY, CDR2 SMNVEV (reference sequence). The CDR3 DNA follows: TGTGCCAGCAGTTTAGGGGGGGGCACTGAAGCTTTCTTT. Its protein is CASSLGGGTEAFF.

This sequence joins TRBV7-6 and TRBJ1-5; no definite D call. The CDR3 totals 15 residues. In germline, CDR1 is SGHVS, CDR2 FNYEAQ. V lost 1 base to trimming and J lost 3 bases, with 10 bases between them. The CDR3 here is CASSLGPGVNQPQHF. The CDR3 DNA reads TGTGCCAGCAGCTTAGGACCCGGGGTCAATCAGCCCCAGCATTTT.

This chain's CDR3 is CASSDRGGTDTQYF. As DNA, the CDR3 is TGTGCCAGCAGTGACCGCGGGGGCACAGATACGCAGTATTTT. The V and J genes are TRBV6-4 and TRBJ2-3; maybe TRBD2 (6 bases). V was pared by 2 bases and J by 1 base, with 7 bases between. The germline CDR1 and CDR2 sequences are MRHNA and SNTAGT. The CDR3 is 14 residues long.

This chain joins TRBV19 and TRBJ1-2, with 7 positions matching TRBD1. V shed 7 bases, J shed 0 bases, and the junction held 14 bases outside the gene matches. The CDR3 runs 17 residues. Germline CDR1 is LNHDA and CDR2 is SQIVND (reference sequence). This CDR3 is CASTPGGQTATNYGYTF. For the CDR3, the DNA is TGTGCCAGTACCCCAGGGGGACAGACGGCAACTAACTATGGCTACACCTTC.

This clone appeared a single time. J is TRBJ2-7 and V is TRBV19; 7 bases match TRBD1. Germline V gene data show CDR1 as LNHDA and CDR2 as SQIVND (reference sequence). V shed 4 bases, J shed 2 bases, and the junction held 5 bases outside the gene matches. This CDR3 contains 14 residues. This chain's CDR3 is CASSTRGRTYEQYF. The CDR3 DNA follows: TGTGCCAGTAGTACTAGGGGGCGCACCTACGAGCAGTACTTC.

The chain has TRBV19 and TRBJ2-6, with D perhaps TRBD1 (6 bases). Trimming removed 1 base at V and 4 bases at J, with 11 bases between. The CDR3 consists of 16 residues. Per the germline V gene, CDR1 is LNHDA and CDR2 is SQIVND (reference sequence). The CDR3 DNA sequence: TGTGCCAGTAGTATAGGGGGGCCGAGCGGGGCCAACGTCCTGACTTTC. This gives the protein CASSIGGPSGANVLTF.

CDR3 in amino acids: CASSFTATYEQYF. CDR3 sequence (DNA): TGTGCCAGCAGTTTCACAGCTACCTACGAGCAGTACTTC. The chain has TRBV27 and TRBJ2-7; D is unresolved. With 3 bases removed from V and 2 bases from J, the gap between germline ends came to 8 bases. CDR1 and CDR2 from the germline V gene are MNHEY and SMNVEV (reference sequence). The CDR3 loop spans 13 amino acids.

The V gene is TRBV15, the J gene TRBJ2-5, with 8 nucleotides matching TRBD2. CDR1 and CDR2 from the germline V gene are LNHNV and YYDKDF (reference sequence). The V gene end was trimmed by 0 bases and the J gene end by 3 bases; junction bases not matched to a gene: 3. CDR3 length: 15 amino acids. The CDR3 coding sequence is TGTGCCACCAGCAGAGAGGTACTAGCGGAAGAGACCCAGTACTTC. Translation: CATSREVLAEETQYF.

The chain combines TRBV19 with TRBJ1-2; D may be TRBD1 (5 bases). V was cut by 6 bases and J by 0 bases, with 14 bases left in between. Germline CDR1 reads LNHDA; CDR2 reads SQIVND (reference sequence). The CDR3 totals 15 residues. CDR3 amino acids: CASRETTGTNYGYTF. The DNA for the CDR3 is TGTGCCAGTAGGGAAACAACAGGTACTAACTATGGCTACACCTTC.

As regards this clone: The sample carries other DNA sequences with the same CDR3. The chain is built from TRBV7-9 and TRBJ2-3; D unclear. Germline assignment: CDR1 SEHNR and CDR2 FQNEAQ (reference sequence). The V end lost 5 bases, the J end lost 0 bases, and 3 bases lay between the germline ends. This CDR3 comprises 12 residues. The CDR3 nucleotides are TGTGCCAGCAGCCTTAGCACAGATACGCAGTATTTT. This codes for CASSLSTDTQYF.

The chain carries TRBV10-3 and TRBJ1-2; D not certain. The CDR3 length is 12 residues. CDR1 and CDR2 (germline): ENHRY, SYGVKD. The V end lost 5 bases, the J end lost 8 bases, and 12 bases lay between the germline ends. The CDR3 sequence: CAISPDSEGYTF. Written as DNA, the CDR3 is TGTGCCATCAGTCCAGACTCTGAGGGCTACACCTTC.

This clone was recorded once. The CDR3: CASSLGRADNEQFF. The CDR3 DNA follows: TGTGCCAGCAGCTTAGGGCGGGCTGACAATGAGCAGTTCTTC. V is TRBV11-3 and J is TRBJ2-1; D may be TRBD2 (5 bases). CDR3 size: 14 residues. The V gene lost 1 base and the J gene lost 5 bases, with 9 bases spanning the gap. Looked up from germline, CDR1 is SGHNT and CDR2 is YENEEA.

The chain uses TRBV25-1 and TRBJ1-1, with D tentatively TRBD1 (5 bases). Germline V gives CDR1 MGHDK, CDR2 SYGVNS. The CDR3 is 13 residues long. The germline V and J ends were trimmed by 5 bases and 6 bases, with 13 bases remaining between them. In DNA form, the CDR3 reads TGTGCCAGCAGTCCCTCCGGGGGGGCTGAAGCTTTCTTT. It specifies CASSPSGGAEAFF.

The rearrangement uses TRBV30 and TRBJ2-5; 9 positions agree with TRBD2. This CDR3 region has 14 residues. Germline V gene data show CDR1 as GTSNPN and CDR2 as SVGIG (reference sequence). The J segment lost 4 bases and the V segment lost 0 bases, leaving 3 bases of the junction unmatched. The CDR3 DNA sequence: TGTGCCTGGAGTGTATCTAGCGGGATAGAGACCCAGTACTTC. Residues: CAWSVSSGIETQYF.

This chain links TRBV27 with TRBJ2-2; D is perhaps TRBD2 (5 bases). Germline V gene lookup returns CDR1 MNHEY and CDR2 SMNVEV (reference sequence). Trimming removed 4 bases from V and 5 bases from J, with 8 bases in between. This CDR3 has 13 residues. In nucleotides, the CDR3 is TGTGCCAGCAGTTCCCCGGGGACCGGGGAGCTGTTTTTT. This codes for CASSSPGTGELFF.

The chain couples TRBV30 to TRBJ1-3; 9 nucleotides agree with TRBD1. J lost 0 bases, V lost 5 bases, and 11 bases had no gene match. The CDR3 is made up of 17 amino acids. The germline V gene has CDR1 GTSNPN and CDR2 SVGIG (reference sequence). Here the CDR3 reads CAWQPGQGIISGNTIYF. The CDR3 nucleotides are TGTGCCTGGCAACCGGGACAGGGAATAATCTCTGGAAACACCATATATTTT. Full variable domain (outside the CDR3, taken from reference TRBV30 and TRBJ1-3): SQTIHQWPATLVQPVGSPLSLECTVEGTSNPNLYWYRQAAGRGLQLLFYSVGIGQISSEVPQNLSASRPQDRQFILSSKKLLLSDSGFYLCAWQPGQGIISGNTIYFGEGSWLTVV.

V usage is TRBV7-9 and J usage is TRBJ1-1; D is perhaps TRBD1 (6 bases). This CDR3 contains 15 residues. V shed 1 base and J shed 4 bases, with 13 bases lying between them. The V gene's germline CDR1 is SEHNR and CDR2 FQNEAQ (reference sequence). The CDR3 nucleotides read TGTGCCAGCAGCTTAGGGACCACAGGGTCCACTGAAGCTTTCTTT. Translating gives CASSLGTTGSTEAFF.

V gene TRBV21-1 combines with J gene TRBJ1-2; the D call in the table, TRBD1, was not verified against the DNA. TRBV21-1 is flagged as a pseudogene. This CDR3 has 18 amino acids. The CDR3 is CASSKEDPGTGKVGGYTF. CDR3 DNA sequence: TGTGCCAGCAGCAAAGAAGACCCCGGGACAGGCAAGGTTGGTGGCTACACCTTC.

This rearrangement joins TRBV6-6 to TRBJ1-2; possible D gene TRBD1, 5 bases. Trimming took off 6 bases at V and 2 bases at J, with 7 bases between the two ends. Germline assignment: CDR1 MNHNY and CDR2 SVGAGI (reference sequence). CDR3 length: 12 residues. As DNA, the CDR3 is TGTGCCAGCAGCCCAGGGAACTATGGCTACACCTTC. The encoded protein is CASSPGNYGYTF.

This sequence joins TRBV30 and TRBJ2-5; a weak D match, TRBD1 (5 bases). This CDR3 is 12 amino acids long. V was cut by 5 bases and J by 2 bases, with 9 bases left in between. Germline CDR1 GTSNPN, CDR2 SVGIG (reference sequence). This CDR3 is CAWGRAQETQYF. The CDR3 DNA is TGTGCCTGGGGCAGGGCGCAAGAGACCCAGTACTTC.